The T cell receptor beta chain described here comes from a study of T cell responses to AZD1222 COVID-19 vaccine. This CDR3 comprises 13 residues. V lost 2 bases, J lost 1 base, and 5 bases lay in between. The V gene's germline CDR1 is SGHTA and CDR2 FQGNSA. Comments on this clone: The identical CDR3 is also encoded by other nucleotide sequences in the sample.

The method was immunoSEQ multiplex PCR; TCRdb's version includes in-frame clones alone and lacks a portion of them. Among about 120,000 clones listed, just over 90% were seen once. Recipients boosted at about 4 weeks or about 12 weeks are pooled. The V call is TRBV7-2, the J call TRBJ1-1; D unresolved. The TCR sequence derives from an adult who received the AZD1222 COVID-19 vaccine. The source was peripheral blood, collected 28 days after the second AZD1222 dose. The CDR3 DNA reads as TGTGCCAGCAGCTTAATATGGAACACTGAAGCTTTCTTT. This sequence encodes CASSLIWNTEAFF. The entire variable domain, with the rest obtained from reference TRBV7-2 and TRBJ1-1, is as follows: GAGVSQSPSNKVTEKGKDVELRCDPISGHTALYWYRQSLGQGLEFLIYFQGNSAPDKSGLPSDRFSAERTGGSVSTLTIQRTQQEDSAVYLCASSLIWNTEAFFGQGTRLTVV.